This T cell receptor beta chain comes out of a study of blood T cells in healthy people across ages. The study, taken as a whole, reports: Donor CMV infection status was unknown, possibly confounding age-related changes in expanded clonotypes.

Concerning this clonotype: Its cognate antigen is unknown.

It was with a sample-barcoded 5' primer and a J-beta primer mix that a second PCR of roughly 7 to 12 cycles was run. TCRdb used MiXCR to reprocess the 5' RACE reads, holding one entry per CDR3 protein. This sample carries about 1.5 million distinct CDR3 sequences, about 42% of them seen once, and the ten largest clones take roughly 3.7%. This CDR3 spans 15 amino acids. Trimming cost V 5 bases and J 1 base; bases outside gene matches: 5. Germline CDR1 MGHDK, CDR2 SYGVNS. The gene calls are TRBV25-1 and TRBJ1-5, with TRBD1 identical over 7 bases. The receptor was isolated from a woman aged 18-35 years in good health. What was sequenced was blood. Here the CDR3 reads CASSTDRESNQPQHF. Here the CDR3 DNA reads TGTGCCAGCAGTACCGACAGGGAGAGCAATCAGCCCCAGCATTTT.